This TCR beta chain was identified in a study of T-cell reconstitution after alpha-beta-depleted transplantation in children. Trimming removed 3 bases at V and 2 bases at J, with 15 bases between. The CDR3 totals 16 residues. Looked up from germline, CDR1 is SGHRS and CDR2 is YFSETQ. Preparing the TCRbeta library involved the use of unique molecular identifiers. In TCRdb, the PCR reads were re-called with MiXCR into one record per CDR3 protein. This sample has around 800,000 distinct CDR3 sequences, with about 16% found just once. The chain uses TRBV5-1 and TRBJ1-3, with D perhaps matching TRBD1 (6 bases). Here the sequenced sample was PBMCs, mostly from graft donor cells, taken 360 days after TCRalphabeta/CD19-depleted stem cell transplant. The TCR was taken from a male patient younger than 18 who had a stem cell transplant for acute lymphoblastic leukemia, so the T cells may come from the graft donor. The CDR3 region is CASSSPGTGPGNTIYF. The CDR3 nucleotides are TGCGCCAGCAGCTCCCCGGGAACAGGGCCTGGAAACACCATATATTTT.